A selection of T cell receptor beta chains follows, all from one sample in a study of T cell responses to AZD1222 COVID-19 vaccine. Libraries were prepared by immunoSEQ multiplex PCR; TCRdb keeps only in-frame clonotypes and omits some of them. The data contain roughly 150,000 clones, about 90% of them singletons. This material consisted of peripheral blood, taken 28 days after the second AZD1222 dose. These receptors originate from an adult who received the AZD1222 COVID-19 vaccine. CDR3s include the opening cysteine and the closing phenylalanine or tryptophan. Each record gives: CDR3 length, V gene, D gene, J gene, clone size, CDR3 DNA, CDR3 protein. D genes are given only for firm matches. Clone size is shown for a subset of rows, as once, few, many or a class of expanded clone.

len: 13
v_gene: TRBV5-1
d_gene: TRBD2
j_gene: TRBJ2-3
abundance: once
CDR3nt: TGCGCCAGCAGCTCTTCTAGCGGGGATACGCAGTATTTT
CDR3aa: CASSSSSGDTQYF

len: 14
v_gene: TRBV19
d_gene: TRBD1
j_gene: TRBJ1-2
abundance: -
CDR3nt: TGTGCCAGTACCAAAGGGACAGCGTACTATGGCTACACCTTC
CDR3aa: CASTKGTAYYGYTF

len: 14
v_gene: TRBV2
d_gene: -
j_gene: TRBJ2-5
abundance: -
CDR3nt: TGTGCCAGCAGGGGGGTCCTAGGCTCGGGTACCCAGTACTTC
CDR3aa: CASRGVLGSGTQYF

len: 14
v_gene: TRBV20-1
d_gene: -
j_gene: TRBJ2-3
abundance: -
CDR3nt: TGCAGTGCTAGTGTTAGCGGCAAAACAGATACGCAGTATTTT
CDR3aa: CSASVSGKTDTQYF

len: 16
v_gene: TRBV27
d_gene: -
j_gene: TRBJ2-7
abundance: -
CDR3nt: TGTGCCGGGCCCCCCAACGGGGGAGCCGTACAAGACGAGCAGTACTTC
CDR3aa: CAGPPNGGAVQDEQYF

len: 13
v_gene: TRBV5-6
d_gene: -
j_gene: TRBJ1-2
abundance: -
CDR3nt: TGTGCCAGCCACCCCTGGAGTAACTATGGCTACACCTTC
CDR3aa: CASHPWSNYGYTF

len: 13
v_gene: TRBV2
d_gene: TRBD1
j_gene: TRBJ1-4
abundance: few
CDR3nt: TGTGCCACCCTGGGACAGTCTAATGAAAAACTGTTTTTT
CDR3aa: CATLGQSNEKLFF

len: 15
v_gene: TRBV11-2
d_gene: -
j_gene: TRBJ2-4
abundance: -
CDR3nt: TGTGCCAGCAGCCCACTCACAGGGCCCAAAAACATTCAGTACTTC
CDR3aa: CASSPLTGPKNIQYF

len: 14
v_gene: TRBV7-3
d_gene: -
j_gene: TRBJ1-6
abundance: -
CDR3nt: TGTGCCAGCAGCGAGACAGGTCTCAATTCACCCCTCCACTTT
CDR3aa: CASSETGLNSPLHF

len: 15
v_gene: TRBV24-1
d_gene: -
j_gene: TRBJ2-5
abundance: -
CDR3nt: TGTGCCACCAGTGAGGGGCTAGCCCTGCGAGAGACCCAGTACTTC
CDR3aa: CATSEGLALRETQYF

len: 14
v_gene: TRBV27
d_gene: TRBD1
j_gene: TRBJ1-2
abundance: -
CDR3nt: TGTGCCAGCAGACGGGACAGCCCTAACTATGGCTACACCTTC
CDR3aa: CASRRDSPNYGYTF

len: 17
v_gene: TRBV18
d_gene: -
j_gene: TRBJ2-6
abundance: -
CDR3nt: TGTGCCAGCTCACCGATAACAGGCCTCTCTGGGGCCAACGTCCTGACTTTC
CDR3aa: CASSPITGLSGANVLTF

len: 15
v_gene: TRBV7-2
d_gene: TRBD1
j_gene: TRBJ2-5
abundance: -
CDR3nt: TGTGCCAGCAGCTTTGACAGGGGATTGACGGAGACCCAGTACTTC
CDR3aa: CASSFDRGLTETQYF

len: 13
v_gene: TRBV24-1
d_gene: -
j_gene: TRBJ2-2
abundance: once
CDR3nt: TGTGCCACCAGTGCTGGGAACACCGGGGAGCTGTTTTTT
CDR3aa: CATSAGNTGELFF

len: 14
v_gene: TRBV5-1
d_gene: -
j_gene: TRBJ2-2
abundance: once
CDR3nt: TGCGCCAGCAGCTTGGCCTTGGGAAACGGGGAGCTGTTTTTT
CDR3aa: CASSLALGNGELFF

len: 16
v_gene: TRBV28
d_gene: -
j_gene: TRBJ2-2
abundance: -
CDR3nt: TGTGCCGTTAAAAGGGTGCGGGGTTCGAACACCGGGGAGCTGTTTTTT
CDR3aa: CAVKRVRGSNTGELFF

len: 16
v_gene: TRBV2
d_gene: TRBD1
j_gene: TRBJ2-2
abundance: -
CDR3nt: TGTGCCAGCAGAGCGGGGACAGGGGCGAACACCGGGGAGCTGTTTTTT
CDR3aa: CASRAGTGANTGELFF

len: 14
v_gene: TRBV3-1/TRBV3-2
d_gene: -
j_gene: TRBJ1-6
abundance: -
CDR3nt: TGTGCCAGCAGCCAGACAGCCTATAATTCACCCCTCCACTTT
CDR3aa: CASSQTAYNSPLHF

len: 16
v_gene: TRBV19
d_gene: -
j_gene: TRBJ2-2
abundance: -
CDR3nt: TGTGCCAGTAGACCATTCTCGGGAAGGAACACCGGGGAGCTGTTTTTT
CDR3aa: CASRPFSGRNTGELFF

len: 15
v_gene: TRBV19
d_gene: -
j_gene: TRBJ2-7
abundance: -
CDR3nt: TGTGCCAGTACCAGGGCCGCGGACTCCCCCTACGAGCAGTACTTC
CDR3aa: CASTRAADSPYEQYF

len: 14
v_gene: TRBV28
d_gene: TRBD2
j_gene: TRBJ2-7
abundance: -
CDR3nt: TGTGCCAGCAGTTTGGCTAGCGGGAGACTCGAGCAGTACTTC
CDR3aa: CASSLASGRLEQYF

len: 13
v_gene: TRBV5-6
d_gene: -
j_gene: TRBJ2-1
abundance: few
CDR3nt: TGTGCCAGCAGCTCTTACGGGTCTCTCGAGCAGTTCTTC
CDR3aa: CASSSYGSLEQFF

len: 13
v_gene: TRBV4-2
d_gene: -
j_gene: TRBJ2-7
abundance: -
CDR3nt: TGTGCCAGCAGCCAAGGGCTAGGTGGCGAGCAGTACTTC
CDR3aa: CASSQGLGGEQYF

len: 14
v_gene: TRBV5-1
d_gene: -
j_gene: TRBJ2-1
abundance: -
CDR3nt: TGCGCCAGCAGCTTAGGAGCCACTTACAATGAGCAGTTCTTC
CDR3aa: CASSLGATYNEQFF

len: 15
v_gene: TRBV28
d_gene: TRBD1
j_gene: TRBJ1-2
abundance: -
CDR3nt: TGTGCCAGCAGTTCCCGAAGGACAGGGAACTATGGCTACACCTTC
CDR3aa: CASSSRRTGNYGYTF

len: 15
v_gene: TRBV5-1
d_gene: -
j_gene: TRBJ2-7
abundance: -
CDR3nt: TGCGCCAGCAGCTTGATTTCGGGAGCTGACTGGGAGCAGTACTTC
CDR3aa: CASSLISGADWEQYF

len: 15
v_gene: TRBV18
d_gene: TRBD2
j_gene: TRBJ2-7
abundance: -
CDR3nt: TGTGCCAGCTCACCCGGACTAGCGGGAGGACGCGAGCAGTACTTC
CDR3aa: CASSPGLAGGREQYF

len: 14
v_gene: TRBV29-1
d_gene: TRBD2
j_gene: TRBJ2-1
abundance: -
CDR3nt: TGCAGCGTGCAAACGGGACTAGCGGGTAGGGAGCAGTTCTTC
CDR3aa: CSVQTGLAGREQFF

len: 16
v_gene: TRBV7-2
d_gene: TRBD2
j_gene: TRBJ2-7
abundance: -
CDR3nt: TGTGCCAGCAGCCCCCCGGGACTAGCGGGAGGGTACGAGCAGTACTTC
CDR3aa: CASSPPGLAGGYEQYF

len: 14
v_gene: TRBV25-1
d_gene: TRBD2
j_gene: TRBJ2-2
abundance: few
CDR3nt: TGTGCCAGCAGACTAGCGGGGAACACCGGGGAGCTGTTTTTT
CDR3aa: CASRLAGNTGELFF

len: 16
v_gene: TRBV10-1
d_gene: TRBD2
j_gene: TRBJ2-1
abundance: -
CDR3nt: TGCGCCCGGCGTTGGGTAAGGGGACTAGCTAAAAATGAGCAGTTCTTC
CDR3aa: CARRWVRGLAKNEQFF

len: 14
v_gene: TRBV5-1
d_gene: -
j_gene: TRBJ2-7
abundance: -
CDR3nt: TGCGCCAGCAGGCCCTCGGCAAGCTCCTACGAGCAGTACTTC
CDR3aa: CASRPSASSYEQYF

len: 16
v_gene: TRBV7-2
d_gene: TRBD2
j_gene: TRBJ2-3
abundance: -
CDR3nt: TGTGCCAGCAGCTCTCGACTAGCGGGGTTCACAGATACGCAGTATTTT
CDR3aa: CASSSRLAGFTDTQYF

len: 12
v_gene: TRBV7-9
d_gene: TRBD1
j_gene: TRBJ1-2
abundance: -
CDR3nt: TGTGCCAGCAGCTCAGGGGGCTGGGGCTACACCTTC
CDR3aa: CASSSGGWGYTF

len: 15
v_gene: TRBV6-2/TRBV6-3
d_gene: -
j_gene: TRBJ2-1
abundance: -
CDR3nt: TGTGCCAGCAGTTACTCGGGGACTCTTTACAATGAGCAGTTCTTC
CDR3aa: CASSYSGTLYNEQFF

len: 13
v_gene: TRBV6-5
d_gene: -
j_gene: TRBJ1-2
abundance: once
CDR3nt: TGTGCCAGCAGCTGGGGGCAGGGAGGTGGCTACACCTTC
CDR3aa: CASSWGQGGGYTF

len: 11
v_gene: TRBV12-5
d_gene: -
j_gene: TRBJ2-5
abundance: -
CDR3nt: TGTGCTAGTGCGGAGATGGAGACCCAGTACTTC
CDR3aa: CASAEMETQYF

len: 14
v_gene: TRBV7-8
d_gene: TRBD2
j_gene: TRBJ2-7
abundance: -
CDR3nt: TGTGCCAGCTCCGGACTAGCGGGAGGGAACGAGCAGTACTTC
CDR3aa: CASSGLAGGNEQYF

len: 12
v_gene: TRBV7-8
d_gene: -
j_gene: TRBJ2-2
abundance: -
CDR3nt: TGTGCCAGCAGCTTACTGCCCGGGGAGCTGTTTTTT
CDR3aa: CASSLLPGELFF

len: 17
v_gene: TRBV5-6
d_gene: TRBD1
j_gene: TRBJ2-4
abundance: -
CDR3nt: TGTGCCAGCAGCCCAGGACAGGGACCGATAGCCAAAAACATTCAGTACTTC
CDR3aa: CASSPGQGPIAKNIQYF

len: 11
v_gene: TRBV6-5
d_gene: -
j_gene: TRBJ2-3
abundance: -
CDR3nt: TGTGCCAGCAGCCGGGGTGATACGCAGTATTTT
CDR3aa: CASSRGDTQYF

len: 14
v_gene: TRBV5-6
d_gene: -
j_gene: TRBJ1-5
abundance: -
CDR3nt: TGTGCCAGCAGCTTGGGTAGGGTCGAACAGCCCCAGCATTTT
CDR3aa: CASSLGRVEQPQHF

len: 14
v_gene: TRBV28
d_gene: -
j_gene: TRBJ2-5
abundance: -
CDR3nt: TGTGCCAGCAGTCCGGACAGTCCACGGGAGACCCAGTACTTC
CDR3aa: CASSPDSPRETQYF

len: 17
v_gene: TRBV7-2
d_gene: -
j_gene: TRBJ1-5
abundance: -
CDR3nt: TGTGCCAGCAGCATCAACCCGATGGGGCGGAAAAATCAGCCCCAGCATTTT
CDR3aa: CASSINPMGRKNQPQHF

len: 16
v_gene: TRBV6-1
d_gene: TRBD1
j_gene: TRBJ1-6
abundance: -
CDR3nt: TGTGCCAGCAGTGAACCACAGGGGGCGGGTAATTCACCCCTCCACTTT
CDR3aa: CASSEPQGAGNSPLHF

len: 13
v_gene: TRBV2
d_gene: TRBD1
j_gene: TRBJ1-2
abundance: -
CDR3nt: TGTGCCAGAGGGACAGGGAACCTCTATGGCTACACCTTC
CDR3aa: CARGTGNLYGYTF

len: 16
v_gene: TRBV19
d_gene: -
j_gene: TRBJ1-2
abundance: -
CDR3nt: TGTGCCAGCCGGAACGAAGGAGCCCTTCATCGCGGTGGCTACACCTTC
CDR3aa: CASRNEGALHRGGYTF

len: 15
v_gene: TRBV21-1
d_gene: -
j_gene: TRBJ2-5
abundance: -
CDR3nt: TGTGCCAGCAGCAAGGCCTGGACAGGGCAAGAGACCCAGTACTTC
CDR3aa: CASSKAWTGQETQYF

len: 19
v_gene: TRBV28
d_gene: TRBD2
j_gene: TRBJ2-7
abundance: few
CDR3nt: TGTGCCAGCAGTGGACCGGGACTAGCGGGAGGGCCAATAATAGGCGAGCAGTACTTC
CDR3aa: CASSGPGLAGGPIIGEQYF

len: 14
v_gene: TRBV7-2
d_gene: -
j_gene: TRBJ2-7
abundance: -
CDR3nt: TGTGCCAGCAGCTTAGTTAATGGGGCCTACGAGCAGTACTTC
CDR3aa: CASSLVNGAYEQYF

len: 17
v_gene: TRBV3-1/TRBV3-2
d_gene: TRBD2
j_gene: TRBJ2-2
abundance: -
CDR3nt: TGTGCCAGCAGCCAATGGACTAGCGGGAGGGCCTTAGGGGAGCTGTTTTTT
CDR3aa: CASSQWTSGRALGELFF

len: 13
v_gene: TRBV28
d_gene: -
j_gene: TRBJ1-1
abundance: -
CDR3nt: TGTGCCAGCACTGCCGGGATGAACACTGAAGCTTTCTTT
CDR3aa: CASTAGMNTEAFF

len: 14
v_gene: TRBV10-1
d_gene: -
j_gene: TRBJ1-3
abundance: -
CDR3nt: TGCGCCAGCAGTGACAGGGTTTGTGGAAACACCATATATTTT
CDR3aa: CASSDRVCGNTIYF